The 30 T cell receptor beta chains below come from one sample, sequenced in a study of neurological immune-mediated disorders. MiXCR, run by TCRdb on the 5' RACE reads, gives a single entry per CDR3 protein. Of some 48,000 distinct CDR3 sequences listed, about 9.4% are singletons. Sequenced: PBMCs. The receptor set was obtained from a middle-aged woman with HTLV-1-associated myelopathy (HAM/TSP).

This clonotype showed up many times. The chain has TRBV6-5 and TRBJ2-1; no definite D call. Germline V gene sequence: CDR1 MNHEY, CDR2 SVGAGI. V dropped 0 bases and J dropped 0 bases, with 3 bases sitting between them. This CDR3 region has 14 residues. The DNA for the CDR3 is TGTGCCAGCAGTTACTCGGGCTCCTACAATGAGCAGTTCTTC. Protein: CASSYSGSYNEQFF.

A note on this clonotype: This may be a read error: a much more frequent sequence differs by one nucleotide. J is TRBJ2-3 and V is TRBV7-2; tentative D call: TRBD2 (5 bases). From germline, CDR1 is SGHTA and CDR2 FQGNSA. This CDR3 has 15 amino acids. The CDR3 DNA reads TGTTCCAGCAGCTCCCGAATCGGGGGCACAGATACGCAGTATTTT. Its translation: CSSSSRIGGTDTQYF. The variable domain in full, completed from reference TRBV7-2 and TRBJ2-3, reads GAGVSQSPSNKVTEKGKDVELRCDPISGHTALYWYRQSLGQGLEFLIYFQGNSAPDKSGLPSDRFSAERTGGSVSTLTIQRTQQEDSAVYLCSSSSRIGGTDTQYFGPGTRLTVL.

This clonotype was observed many times. J is TRBJ1-2 and V is TRBV24-1, with 7 bases identical to TRBD1. The CDR3 is made up of 15 amino acids. Unmatched junction bases numbered 5, after V lost 4 bases and J lost 1 base. Germline V gene lookup returns CDR1 KGHDR and CDR2 SFDVKD. CDR3 in amino acids: CATSDHGTVNYGYTF. CDR3 in DNA: TGTGCCACCAGTGACCACGGGACAGTTAACTATGGCTACACCTTC.

The chain joins TRBV6-5 to TRBJ2-7; D assignment may be TRBD1 or TRBD2 (7 bases each). Trimming stripped 5 bases from V and 3 bases from J, with 17 bases between. The CDR3 has 15 amino acids. From germline, CDR1 is MNHEY and CDR2 SVGAGI. CDR3 region: CASSPGGEGIYEQYF. CDR3 DNA: TGTGCCAGCAGTCCAGGGGGGGAGGGAATCTACGAGCAGTACTTC.

This clonotype has at least ten counts. V usage is TRBV6-5 and J usage is TRBJ2-1, with 10 nucleotides matching TRBD1. With V trimmed by 3 bases and J by 6 bases, 2 bases remained unmatched. The CDR3 is 14 amino acids. The germline gives CDR1 MNHEY, CDR2 SVGAGI. CDR3 loop: CASSYGTGANEQFF. The CDR3 region has the DNA TGTGCCAGCAGTTATGGGACAGGGGCCAATGAGCAGTTCTTC.

Many counts were recorded for this clonotype. CDR3 nucleotide sequence: TGTGCCATCAGTGAGGGGGTCGCGGAGACCCAGTACTTC. Its translation: CAISEGVAETQYF. V gene TRBV10-3 combines with J gene TRBJ2-5; D is uncertain. V was shortened by 2 bases and J by 5 bases, with 9 bases between the two germline ends. The germline V gene has CDR1 ENHRY and CDR2 SYGVKD. The CDR3 runs to 13 residues.

This clonotype showed up many times. This sequence joins TRBV4-1 and TRBJ1-1; TRBD1 aligns across 7 bases. The germline V gene has CDR1 MGHRA and CDR2 YSYEKL. V was pared by 4 bases and J by 4 bases, with 15 bases of the junction left unmatched. The CDR3 loop spans 17 amino acids. CDR3 sequence: CASSRGPRGRMSTEAFF. The CDR3 DNA follows: TGCGCCAGCAGCCGCGGGCCAAGGGGGCGCATGAGCACTGAAGCTTTCTTT.

This clonotype was recorded at least ten times. The chain has TRBV5-6 and TRBJ2-7; possibly TRBD2 for D (5 bases). There are 12 residues in the CDR3. Trimming took off 2 bases at V and 2 bases at J, with 5 bases between the two ends. Germline V gives CDR1 SGHDT, CDR2 YYEEEE. CDR3 sequence: CASSFSAYEQYF. The CDR3 DNA reads as TGTGCCAGCAGCTTTAGCGCCTACGAGCAGTACTTC.

This clonotype was detected only a few times. The chain carries TRBV6-6 and TRBJ2-1, with TRBD2 identical over 9 bases. Trimming cost V 6 bases and J 4 bases; bases outside gene matches: 7. The CDR3 contains 15 residues. CDR1 MNHNY and CDR2 SVGAGI come from the germline V gene (reference sequence). The CDR3 protein is CASSHLAGQYNEQFF. The DNA for the CDR3 is TGTGCCAGCAGCCATCTAGCGGGGCAATACAATGAGCAGTTCTTC.

In its sample, this clonotype was seen many times. This rearrangement joins TRBV10-3 to TRBJ1-4; no clear D gene. With 10 bases removed from V and 0 bases from J, the gap between germline ends came to 9 bases. From germline, CDR1 is ENHRY and CDR2 SYGVKD. The length of the CDR3 is 13 residues. The chain's CDR3 is CATRGPTNEKLFF. CDR3 in DNA: TGTGCCACCCGTGGCCCAACTAATGAAAAACTGTTTTTT.

The sample holds many counts of this clonotype. The chain is built from TRBV4-1 and TRBJ2-2; D is uncertain. The V and J ends lost 1 base and 3 bases respectively, with 12 bases between them. Looked up from germline, CDR1 is MGHRA and CDR2 is YSYEKL. The CDR3 is made up of 16 amino acids. CDR3: CASSQGWLHYTGELFF. DNA for the CDR3: TGCGCCAGCAGCCAAGGTTGGCTCCACTACACCGGGGAGCTGTTTTTT.

This clonotype has at least ten counts. V gene TRBV18 combines with J gene TRBJ2-1, with 7 bases matching TRBD1. Germline V lookup: CDR1 KGHSH, CDR2 LQKENI. The CDR3 is 15 amino acids. The V segment lost 0 bases and the J segment 8 bases; nucleotides outside the gene matches: 7. The CDR3 loop is CASSPPRGLGDEQFF. The CDR3 region has the DNA TGTGCCAGCTCACCACCGAGGGGGCTCGGGGATGAGCAGTTCTTC.

This clonotype was counted ten times or more. This rearrangement joins TRBV6-5 to TRBJ1-5, with D perhaps matching TRBD1 (5 bases). Germline CDR1 MNHEY, CDR2 SVGAGI. The V gene lost 5 bases and the J gene lost 7 bases, with 24 bases spanning the gap. The length of the CDR3 is 17 residues. CDR3 sequence (DNA): TGTGCCAGCAGTGCCTCGGGGGGGTCCGGTTTGGAACAGCCCCAGCATTTT. This encodes CASSASGGSGLEQPQHF.

The gene calls are TRBV6-6 and TRBJ2-5; no clear D gene. The V and J ends lost 0 bases and 4 bases respectively, with 21 bases between them. This CDR3 region has 18 residues. Germline V gene data show CDR1 as MNHNY and CDR2 as SVGAGI (reference sequence). The CDR3 sequence is CASSYSLAPPGLGETQYF. CDR3 sequence (DNA): TGTGCCAGCAGTTACTCGTTAGCCCCCCCAGGCTTGGGAGAGACCCAGTACTTC.

This clonotype was counted many times. The chain links TRBV4-1 to TRBJ1-2, with TRBD1 identical over 7 bases. V lost 3 bases to trimming and J lost 4 bases; unmatched junction nucleotides: 11. CDR1 is MGHRA, CDR2 YSYEKL, per germline. CDR3 length equals 16 residues. This CDR3 is CASSHTTGALSYGYTF. The CDR3 region has the DNA TGCGCCAGCAGCCACACCACAGGGGCTTTAAGCTATGGCTACACCTTC.

The CDR3 nucleotides are TGCAGTGCTAGAATTACAGGGGGCACTGAAGCTTTCTTT. Translated, it gives CSARITGGTEAFF. The rearrangement uses TRBV20-1 and TRBJ1-1; 8 bases match TRBD1. The CDR3 consists of 13 residues. Germline V CDR1 and CDR2: DFQATT, SNEGSKA (reference sequence). V shed 2 bases, J shed 4 bases, and the junction held 3 bases outside the gene matches.

This clonotype has ten or more counts. Written as DNA, the CDR3 is TGCGCCAGCAGCTTGCAGCCAGGGGGCGGAGAGACCCAGTACTTC. It specifies CASSLQPGGGETQYF. The chain combines TRBV5-1 with TRBJ2-5, with 8 bases lining up with TRBD1. This CDR3 is built from 15 residues. The V gene end was trimmed by 1 base and the J gene end by 4 bases; junction bases not matched to a gene: 6. CDR1 is SGHRS and CDR2 is YFSETQ in the germline V gene.

This clonotype was detected many times. The CDR3 loop reads CASSIRTGGGQPQHF. As DNA, the CDR3 is TGTGCCAGTAGTATAAGGACAGGGGGCGGTCAGCCCCAGCATTTT. The chain joins TRBV19 to TRBJ1-5; 11 bases match TRBD1. Germline V lookup: CDR1 LNHDA, CDR2 SQIVND (reference sequence). With V trimmed by 2 bases and J by 6 bases, 3 bases remained unmatched. This CDR3 region has 15 residues.

This clonotype was seen ten or more times. This rearrangement joins TRBV11-2 to TRBJ2-7; TRBD2 matches 11 bases. The V gene's germline CDR1 is SGHAT and CDR2 FQNNGV. Trimming cost V 3 bases and J 6 bases; bases outside gene matches: 10. The CDR3 totals 16 residues. CDR3 loop: CASSLLLSGGGGEQYF. The CDR3 DNA sequence: TGTGCCAGCAGCTTGCTCCTTAGCGGGGGGGGCGGCGAGCAGTACTTC.

Ten or more counts support this clonotype. The V and J genes are TRBV29-1 and TRBJ1-2; TRBD1 aligns across 7 bases. Germline CDR1 is SQVTM and CDR2 is ANQGSEA. The CDR3 spans 12 residues. The ends lost 5 bases at V and 5 bases at J; junction bases unmatched: 5. The CDR3: CSVLGTDYGYTF. CDR3 DNA: TGCAGCGTTCTTGGGACAGATTATGGCTACACCTTC.

This clonotype was seen repeatedly, ten times or more. For the CDR3, the DNA is TGTGCCAGCAGCCAAGAGCGTCGTTCGGCGCAGTATTTT. It is translated as CASSQERRSAQYF. This sequence joins TRBV14 and TRBJ2-3, with unresolved D. Germline CDR1 SGHDN, CDR2 FVKESK. Trimming shortened V by 0 bases and J by 10 bases, and 11 bases separated the two germline ends. The CDR3 covers 13 residues. Variable domain in full (rest from reference TRBV14 and TRBJ2-3): EAGVTQFPSHSVIEKGQTVTLRCDPISGHDNLYWYRRVMGKEIKFLLHFVKESKQDESGMPNNRFLAERTGGTYSTLKVQPAELEDSGVYFCASSQERRSAQYFGPGTRLTVL.

This clonotype was seen many times. This rearrangement joins TRBV5-1 to TRBJ2-4; no clear D gene. The V gene lost 0 bases and the J gene lost 5 bases, with 9 bases spanning the gap. This CDR3 has 14 amino acids. Germline CDR1 SGHRS, CDR2 YFSETQ. CDR3 bases: TGCGCCAGCAGCTTGGATGGTTCCCAAAACATTCAGTACTTC. It codes for CASSLDGSQNIQYF.

This clonotype was picked up many times. The chain combines TRBV5-1 with TRBJ1-1; 8 nucleotides agree with TRBD1. CDR3 size: 17 residues. CDR1 and CDR2 from the germline V gene are SGHRS and YFSETQ. Trimming removed 0 bases from V and 1 base from J; junction bases left unmatched: 8. CDR3 protein: CASSLAGGPPANTEAFF. Here the CDR3 DNA reads TGCGCCAGCAGCTTGGCAGGGGGCCCCCCAGCGAACACTGAAGCTTTCTTT.

In its sample, this clonotype was seen many times. The chain is built from TRBV6-1 and TRBJ1-1; the D gene is possibly TRBD1 (5 bases). Germline V lookup: CDR1 MNHNS, CDR2 SASEGT. The CDR3 is 15 residues long. Between the trimmed V and J ends, which lost 0 bases and 4 bases, there was a span of 12 bases. The DNA for the CDR3 is TGTGCCAGCAGTGAAGCGCGGCAGGGCGCCACTGAAGCTTTCTTT. Encoded protein: CASSEARQGATEAFF.

This clonotype was recorded many times. The chain links TRBV4-1 to TRBJ1-2, with 7 positions matching TRBD1. Germline values: CDR1 MGHRA, CDR2 YSYEKL. J gave up 8 bases and V 1 base, and 4 bases lay outside the gene matches. The CDR3 runs 13 residues. The CDR3 protein is CASSQVGTEGYTF. Here the CDR3 DNA reads TGCGCCAGCAGCCAAGTCGGGACAGAAGGCTACACCTTC.

This clonotype came up many times. The rearrangement uses TRBV6-4 and TRBJ2-3; TRBD2 agrees at 8 bases. V trimming: 1 base; J trimming: 1 base; junction bases outside the gene matches: 4. Germline-derived CDR1 and CDR2 are MRHNA and SNTAGT. The CDR3 consists of 16 residues. CDR3: CASSDFHGGGTDTQYF. In DNA, the CDR3 is TGTGCCAGCAGTGACTTTCACGGGGGGGGCACAGATACGCAGTATTTT.

This clonotype was picked up many times. CDR3 bases: TGTGCCAGCAGACGACAGTTAATGAACACTGAAGCTTTCTTT. It encodes CASRRQLMNTEAFF. The chain uses TRBV6-5 and TRBJ1-1, with D perhaps TRBD1 (5 bases). The germline gives CDR1 MNHEY, CDR2 SVGAGI. The CDR3 is made up of 14 amino acids. The V end lost 6 bases, the J end lost 0 bases, and 11 bases lay between the germline ends.

The V gene is TRBV10-1, the J gene TRBJ1-3; D ambiguous. This CDR3 has 14 residues. Per the germline V gene, CDR1 is WNHNN and CDR2 is SYGVQD (reference sequence). Trimming stripped 9 bases from V and 0 bases from J, with 12 bases between. The CDR3 nucleotides read TGCGCCAGACTAACACCCATCTCTGGAAACACCATATATTTT. Residues: CARLTPISGNTIYF.

This clonotype has at least ten counts. The chain has TRBV20-1 and TRBJ1-2; 7 bases are shared with TRBD1. Germline CDR1 and CDR2: DFQATT and SNEGSKA (reference sequence). V shed 5 bases and J 3 bases; nucleotides not matched to a gene: 6. This CDR3 is built from 13 residues. CDR3 region: CSALPGTDYGYTF. CDR3 DNA: TGCAGTGCTCTACCCGGGACAGACTATGGCTACACCTTC.

This clonotype was counted at least ten times. This chain links TRBV7-8 with TRBJ1-1; the match to TRBD1 covers 7 bases. The CDR3 has 14 residues. CDR1 is SGHVS, CDR2 FQNEAQ, per germline. V lost 5 bases to trimming and J lost 1 base; unmatched junction nucleotides: 4. The CDR3 protein is CASSTYRGNTEAFF. The CDR3 region has the DNA TGTGCCAGCAGCACCTACAGGGGGAACACTGAAGCTTTCTTT.